Below, 4 T cell receptor beta chains from the same sample are listed, as sequenced in a study of low-dose radiotherapy and immunotherapy resistance in tumors. Time point denoted: before trial treatment. Primers targeting TRAV and TRBV primed first-strand cDNA, covering alpha and beta chains. It was with a constant-region primer and a V-primer adapter that TCRs were amplified over approximately 18 PCR cycles. TCRdb recomputed calls from the reads with MiXCR, one row per CDR3 protein. Among about 64,000 distinct CDR3 sequences listed, approximately 25% were seen once. This specimen consisted of PBMCs, obtained before treatment. The receptors derive from a male donor with rectosigmoid adenocarcinoma.

This clonotype was detected many times. V is TRBV6-2 or TRBV6-3 and J is TRBJ1-5; D call uncertain. Per germline, CDR1 MNHEY and CDR2 SVGEGT. With 6 bases removed from V and 0 bases from J, the gap between germline ends came to 9 bases. The CDR3 has 14 residues. The chain's CDR3 is CASSRVNSNQPQHF. In nucleotides, the CDR3 is TGTGCCAGCAGCCGAGTAAATAGCAATCAGCCCCAGCATTTT.

This clonotype was picked up many times. The V call is TRBV5-4, the J call TRBJ2-1, with 7 bases identical to TRBD2. Germline-derived CDR1 and CDR2 are SGHNT and YYREEE (reference sequence). The CDR3 spans 14 residues. After removal of 4 bases from V and 4 bases from J, the junction contained 5 bases not matched to a gene. CDR3 sequence: CASSVSGEYNEQFF. CDR3 nucleotide sequence: TGTGCCAGCAGCGTCAGCGGGGAATACAATGAGCAGTTCTTC.

The gene calls are TRBV7-6 and TRBJ1-1, with D tentatively TRBD1 (5 bases). This CDR3 region has 13 residues. The V gene's germline CDR1 is SGHVS and CDR2 FNYEAQ. V gave up 2 bases and J gave up 7 bases, with 11 bases separating them. In nucleotides, the CDR3 is TGTGCCAGCAGCTTATCCAGGGTGGGTGAAGCTTTCTTT. It encodes CASSLSRVGEAFF.

The sample holds many counts of this clonotype. This chain uses TRBV29-1 with TRBJ2-5; 12 positions match TRBD2. Germline CDR1 and CDR2: SQVTM and ANQGSEA. This CDR3 spans 13 amino acids. The ends lost 7 bases at V and 3 bases at J; junction bases unmatched: 3. In DNA form, the CDR3 reads TGCAGCGCTGGACTAGCGGGGAAAGAGACCCAGTACTTC. Residues: CSAGLAGKETQYF.